This entry concerns a single TCR beta chain. Its specificity is unknown. Libraries from naive CD8 cells were generated from around 18,000 to 910,000 sorted cells (with 10%, 30% or 50% RNA). The authors gated naive CD8 T cells as CD8+CD4-CCR7+CD45RA+ for sorting. These data are taken from a study of molecular identifiers for immune sequencing clone quantification. Study results and caveats: The study found clones above 20 RNA copies held over 97% of effector molecules and under 1% in naive cells. Spiked Jurkat TCR RNA from one cell was reportedly detectable among under 1.2 million naive cells.

The CDR3 consists of 14 residues. Per germline, CDR1 MNHEY and CDR2 SMNVEV (reference sequence). V was trimmed by 4 bases and J by 4 bases, leaving 14 bases between them. TCRdb independently ran MiXCR on the PCR reads; one entry per CDR3 protein. The table has 600,000 to 650,000 distinct CDR3 sequences, 15% to 20% seen once; the top ten hold roughly 0.85%. The clonotype comes from a human donor in good health. Some libraries in this study had Jurkat cell RNA spiked in. The genes are TRBV27 and TRBJ2-7; D is uncertain. Sequencing used naive CD8+ T cells from blood, with Jurkat cell RNA spiked in. As for subset: FACS-sorted CD8+CD4-CCR7+CD45RA+ naive T cells. The CDR3: CASSSLWWVYEQYF. As DNA, the CDR3 is TGTGCCAGCAGTTCCCTCTGGTGGGTTTACGAGCAGTACTTC.